Each of the 8 T cell receptor beta chains below was sequenced from the same sample in a study of cytomegalovirus exposure and HLA in healthy donors. Primers: 60 Vbeta forward and 13 Jbeta reverse. Sequencing was performed with immunoSEQ multiplex PCR; in TCRdb, only in-frame clones are kept and a portion is missing. The table lists over 200,000 clones, around 73% of them singletons. Sequencing used PBMCs. These receptor sequences come from a male donor in good health and CMV-seronegative.

This chain joins TRBV5-6 and TRBJ1-5; D is undetermined. Germline V gene sequence: CDR1 SGHDT, CDR2 YYEEEE. Trimming cost V 2 bases and J 2 bases, with 14 bases left between them. The CDR3 sequence is 16 residues long. CDR3 residues: CASSLYGEIGNQPQHF. The CDR3 bases are TGTGCCAGCAGCTTATACGGGGAGATCGGCAATCAGCCCCAGCATTTT.

The chain joins TRBV6-1 to TRBJ2-1, with D hard to call. The ends were cut back, 7 bases at V and 5 bases at J, with 18 bases in the middle. Germline values: CDR1 MNHNS, CDR2 SASEGT. There are 15 residues in the CDR3. The CDR3 coding sequence is TGTGCCAGCACGATGAACTTCGAACCCCACAATGAGCAGTTCTTC. This encodes CASTMNFEPHNEQFF.

This clone was counted a single time. The chain combines TRBV6-6 with TRBJ2-3, with 8 bases aligning to TRBD1. The V and J ends lost 2 bases and 2 bases, in that order; junction bases with no gene match: 6. The CDR3 runs to 16 residues. The germline CDR1 and CDR2 sequences are MNHNY and SVGAGI (reference sequence). The CDR3 nucleotides read TGTGCCAGCAGTTACAGGACAGGGCATTTCACAGATACGCAGTATTTT. Encoded protein: CASSYRTGHFTDTQYF.

Written as DNA, the CDR3 is TGTGCCAGCAGCCAGAACACCGGGGAGCTGTTTTTT. It encodes CASSQNTGELFF. The V call is TRBV5-4, the J call TRBJ2-2; D call uncertain. The CDR3 is 12 residues long. The germline CDR1 and CDR2 sequences are SGHNT and YYREEE (reference sequence). Trimming stripped 4 bases from V and 1 base from J, with 2 bases between.

The CDR3 is CASSDLAGRAYEQYF. CDR3 sequence (DNA): TGTGCCAGCAGTGACTTAGCGGGAAGAGCGTACGAGCAGTACTTC. This chain links TRBV2 with TRBJ2-7; 8 bases line up with TRBD2. Trimming cost V 3 bases and J 4 bases; bases outside gene matches: 8. The length of the CDR3 is 15 residues. Germline V gene sequence: CDR1 SNHLY, CDR2 FYNNEI. Looking up the rest from reference TRBV2 and TRBJ2-7 gives the full variable domain: EPEVTQTPSHQVTQMGQEVILRCVPISNHLYFYWYRQILGQKVEFLVSFYNNEISEKSEIFDDQFSVERPDGSNFTLKIRSTKLEDSAMYFCASSDLAGRAYEQYFGPGTRLTVT.

The rearrangement uses TRBV9 and TRBJ1-1; 8 bases are a match to TRBD1. J was trimmed by 2 bases and V by 5 bases; bases with no gene match: 2. Germline V gene sequence: CDR1 SGDLS, CDR2 YYNGEE. The CDR3 runs to 13 residues. Written as DNA, the CDR3 is TGTGCCAGCAGGCCAGGGGGCAACACTGAAGCTTTCTTT. It is translated as CASRPGGNTEAFF.

This rearrangement joins TRBV29-1 to TRBJ1-2; no clear D. Trimming left V 7 bases short and J 3 bases short, with 15 bases between. Germline loops: CDR1 SQVTM, CDR2 ANQGSEA. The CDR3 loop spans 13 amino acids. CDR3 sequence (DNA): TGCAGCGCGGGGTTGCATCCCGACTATGGCTACACCTTC. Translation gives CSAGLHPDYGYTF.

The V call is TRBV9, the J call TRBJ2-3, with 10 bases that match TRBD2. CDR3 length: 19 residues. Germline V lookup: CDR1 SGDLS, CDR2 YYNGEE. With 0 bases clipped from V and 7 bases from J, the junction kept 17 bases outside the gene matches. The CDR3 DNA reads TGTGCCAGCAGCGTAGGGTGGGGGGCTAGCGGGAGATGGAGGAATACGCAGTATTTT. Its protein is CASSVGWGASGRWRNTQYF.